The 2 T cell receptor beta chains presented below share a single source sample, sequenced in a study of CD8+ T cells in alopecia areata. Extraction and reverse transcription of RNA yielded cDNA as the sequencing template. Clones were read by immunoSEQ multiplex PCR, and TCRdb kept only the in-frame ones, dropping some. The sample includes over 100,000 clones, about three fifths of them seen just once. Treatment indicated: oral pan-JAK inhibitor, 5-10 mg twice daily. The sample consisted of CD8+ T cells sorted from blood, taken at week 24, from a patient treated with tofacitinib. All receptors derive from a human donor with alopecia areata.

In the case of this clone: At one of its ends the junction is not consistent with the germline gene, which may arise from a read error. The V gene is TRBV2, the J gene TRBJ2-7; D is unclear. Germline CDR1 is SNHLY and CDR2 is FYNNEI. This CDR3 has 11 residues. The CDR3 DNA reads TGTGCCAGCCGTGAAGCCTACGAGCAGTACTTC. Encoded protein: CASREAYEQYF.

About this clone: Other DNA sequences from this sample encode an identical CDR3 as well. CDR3 protein: CASSPGQGAYEQYF. CDR3 DNA: TGTGCCAGCAGTCCTGGACAGGGGGCCTACGAGCAGTACTTC. The gene calls are TRBV27 and TRBJ2-7; 10 bases are shared with TRBD1. Germline loops: CDR1 MNHEY, CDR2 SMNVEV (reference sequence). The CDR3 runs to 14 residues. V shed 5 bases, J shed 2 bases, and the junction held 3 bases outside the gene matches.